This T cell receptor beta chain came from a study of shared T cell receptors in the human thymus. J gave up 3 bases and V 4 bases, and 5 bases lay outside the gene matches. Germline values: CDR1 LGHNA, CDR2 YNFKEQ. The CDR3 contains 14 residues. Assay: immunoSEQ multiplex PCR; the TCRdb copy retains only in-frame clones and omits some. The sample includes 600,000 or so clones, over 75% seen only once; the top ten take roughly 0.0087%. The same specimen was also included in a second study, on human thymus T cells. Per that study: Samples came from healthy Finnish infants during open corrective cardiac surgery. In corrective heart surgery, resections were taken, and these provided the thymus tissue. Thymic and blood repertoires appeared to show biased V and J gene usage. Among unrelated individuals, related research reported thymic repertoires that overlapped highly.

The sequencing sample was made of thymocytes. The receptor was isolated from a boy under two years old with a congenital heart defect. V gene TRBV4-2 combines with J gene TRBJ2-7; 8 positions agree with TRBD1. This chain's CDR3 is CASSPTGDLYEQYF. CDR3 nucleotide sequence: TGTGCCAGCAGCCCGACAGGGGACCTCTACGAGCAGTACTTC.